A selection of T cell receptor beta chains follows, all from one sample in a study of cytomegalovirus exposure and HLA in healthy donors. Here immunoSEQ multiplex PCR was the method, and the copy in TCRdb shows in-frame clones only, minus some. In the table there are fewer than 100,000 clones, about 79% of which are singletons. Sequencing was done on a sample of PBMCs. The receptors originated from a female donor in good health and CMV-seronegative. CDR3s include the opening cysteine and the closing phenylalanine or tryptophan. D genes are given only for firm matches. Expanded clones get a size class; other rows say once, few or many, or leave the size out.

clone_size	v_call	j_call	d_call	cdr3_aa	cdr3_nt
-	TRBV9	TRBJ1-2	-	CASSLRGGAQFGYGYTF	TGTGCCAGCAGCTTACGAGGGGGGGCGCAGTTTGGCTATGGCTACACCTTC
-	TRBV9	TRBJ2-7	TRBD2	CASSAQEGREYEQYF	TGTGCCAGCAGCGCCCAGGAGGGGAGGGAGTACGAGCAGTACTTC
-	TRBV25-1	TRBJ1-6	TRBD1	CASIDRGNSPLHF	TGTGCCAGCATTGACAGGGGCAATTCACCCCTCCACTTT
-	TRBV4-1	TRBJ1-5	-	CASSQVRGYNQPQHF	TGCGCCAGCAGCCAAGTTCGGGGGTACAATCAGCCCCAGCATTTT
-	TRBV4-2	TRBJ2-3	-	CASSQASDTQYF	TGTGCCAGCAGCCAAGCTTCAGATACGCAGTATTTT
few	TRBV18	TRBJ1-4	-	CASSLTTAGANEKLFF	TGTGCCAGCTCACTAACCACAGCCGGGGCTAATGAAAAACTGTTTTTT
-	TRBV10-3	TRBJ2-2	-	CAISVGHIRTGELFF	TGTGCCATCAGTGTGGGACATATCAGGACCGGGGAGCTGTTTTTT
-	TRBV18	TRBJ2-5	-	CASSPQIPSESKETQYF	TGTGCCAGCTCACCTCAGATCCCTAGCGAGTCTAAAGAGACCCAGTACTTC
-	TRBV7-2	TRBJ2-3	TRBD2	CASSRGALAGGDTQYF	TGTGCCAGCAGTCGCGGGGCACTAGCGGGGGGTGATACGCAGTATTTT
-	TRBV9	TRBJ2-3	TRBD2	CASSVDGGGGTADTQYF	TGTGCCAGCAGCGTAGATGGCGGCGGGGGGACGGCAGATACGCAGTATTTT
-	TRBV28	TRBJ1-5	-	CASLDNSNQPQHF	TGTGCCAGCCTTGACAATAGCAATCAGCCCCAGCATTTT
-	TRBV28	TRBJ2-7	TRBD1	CASRTGEGEQYF	TGTGCCAGTCGGACAGGGGAGGGAGAGCAGTACTTC
once	TRBV5-1	TRBJ1-2	-	CASSFGSGGTHANYGYTF	TGCGCCAGCAGCTTCGGGTCGGGGGGGACTCATGCTAACTATGGCTACACCTTC
-	TRBV30	TRBJ2-7	TRBD1	CAWTRGTGYYEQYF	TGTGCCTGGACGAGGGGGACAGGGTACTACGAGCAGTACTTC
few	TRBV7-9	TRBJ1-2	TRBD1	CASSNDGTDRDGYTF	TGTGCCAGCAGCAACGACGGGACAGACCGGGATGGCTACACCTTC
-	TRBV29-1	TRBJ2-5	-	CSVGTDQETQYF	TGCAGCGTTGGGACAGACCAAGAGACCCAGTACTTC
few	TRBV5-4	TRBJ2-5	-	CASIFNQLEYLQETQYF	TGTGCCAGCATTTTTAACCAGTTGGAGTATCTCCAAGAGACCCAGTACTTC
once	TRBV10-2	TRBJ2-7	-	CASRQTVSYEQYF	TGCGCCAGCAGACAGACAGTCTCCTACGAGCAGTACTTC
-	TRBV19	TRBJ1-4	-	CASLGYATNEKLFF	TGTGCCAGTCTAGGATATGCAACTAATGAAAAACTGTTTTTT
-	TRBV7-8	TRBJ2-7	-	CASSSGQTNYEQYF	TGTGCCAGCAGCTCAGGACAGACTAACTACGAGCAGTACTTC